Below, 17 T cell receptor beta chains from the same sample are listed, as sequenced in a study of blood T cell repertoires in COVID-19. The method was immunoSEQ multiplex PCR; TCRdb's version includes in-frame clones alone and lacks a portion of them. The sample includes 170,000 or so clones, about 88% of them seen just once. Source material: peripheral blood. These TCRs come from a man aged 55-75 years with COVID-19, enrolled during active disease.

This chain joins TRBV15 and TRBJ1-2; D ambiguous. V lost 0 bases, J lost 7 bases, and 12 bases lay in between. The germline V gene encodes CDR1 LNHNV and CDR2 YYDKDF (reference sequence). This CDR3 is 14 amino acids long. DNA for the CDR3: TGTGCCACCAGCAGAGACGGGTCGCTACTTGGCTACACCTTC. Translated: CATSRDGSLLGYTF.

This clone came up once. The V call is TRBV28, the J call TRBJ1-4; TRBD1 might be the D (6 bases). V was cut by 8 bases and J by 4 bases, with 11 bases left in between. CDR3 length: 13 amino acids. CDR1 and CDR2 from the germline V gene are MDHEN and SYDVKM. The CDR3 DNA reads TGTGCCAGCGGGGGCCCTCTTAATGAAAAACTGTTTTTT. Translated, it gives CASGGPLNEKLFF.

The J gene is TRBJ1-3, the V gene TRBV5-6, with a tentative D call TRBD1 (6 bases). Trimming removed 3 bases from V and 6 bases from J, with 10 bases in between. The CDR3 contains 13 residues. The germline V gene encodes CDR1 SGHDT and CDR2 YYEEEE. CDR3 nucleotides: TGTGCCAGCAGCTCACAGGGTGCAAACACCATATATTTT. It yields the protein CASSSQGANTIYF.

The rearrangement links TRBV18 to TRBJ1-1; TRBD1 is a possible D gene (6 bases). Trimming stripped 0 bases from V and 8 bases from J, with 16 bases between. The V gene's germline CDR1 is KGHSH and CDR2 LQKENI. The CDR3 is 15 residues long. The CDR3 is CASSPPGRGKLEAFF. DNA for the CDR3: TGTGCCAGCTCACCACCGGGCAGGGGTAAATTAGAAGCTTTCTTT.

This rearrangement joins TRBV3-1 (or the pseudogene TRBV3-2) to TRBJ2-7; TRBD1 might be the D (5 bases). Deletions cut 0 bases from V and 3 bases from J, with 9 bases between. The CDR3 has 14 residues. CDR1 and CDR2 (germline): LGHDT, YNNKEL (reference sequence). This chain's CDR3 is CASSQDSTVYEQYF. The CDR3 bases are TGTGCCAGCAGCCAAGATTCGACAGTCTACGAGCAGTACTTC.

The CDR3 bases are TGTGCCAGCAGTCCACCTACAGGGCGTGGGTCCTATGGCTACACCTTC. Translated, it gives CASSPPTGRGSYGYTF. The V and J genes are TRBV28 and TRBJ1-2; perhaps TRBD1 as D (6 bases). With 5 bases removed from V and 4 bases from J, the gap between germline ends came to 20 bases. CDR3 length: 16 residues. Germline CDR1 and CDR2: MDHEN and SYDVKM.

The chain joins TRBV6-1 to TRBJ1-2; 7 positions agree with TRBD1. Unmatched junction bases numbered 10, after V lost 6 bases and J lost 6 bases. The germline V gene encodes CDR1 MNHNS and CDR2 SASEGT. The CDR3 has 14 amino acids. The CDR3 is CASRKQQGKDGYTF. CDR3 bases: TGTGCCAGCAGGAAACAACAGGGGAAAGATGGCTACACCTTC.

This chain links TRBV4-1 with TRBJ1-5, with D perhaps matching TRBD1 (6 bases). V dropped 0 bases and J dropped 2 bases, with 11 bases sitting between them. In germline, CDR1 is MGHRA, CDR2 YSYEKL. The CDR3 totals 16 residues. CDR3 protein: CASSQEGGGGNQPQHF. CDR3 DNA: TGCGCCAGCAGCCAAGAAGGCGGGGGCGGCAATCAGCCCCAGCATTTT.

V gene TRBV4-2 combines with J gene TRBJ1-1; D is undetermined. This CDR3 is built from 14 residues. Germline-derived CDR1 and CDR2 are LGHNA and YNFKEQ. V was pared by 0 bases and J by 1 base, with 6 bases between. CDR3 DNA: TGTGCCAGCAGCCAAGATTTCTCGAACACTGAAGCTTTCTTT. Protein: CASSQDFSNTEAFF.

The CDR3 sequence is CASSQRDRGGEKLFF. DNA of the CDR3: TGTGCCAGTAGTCAGAGAGACAGGGGAGGTGAAAAACTGTTTTTT. V is TRBV19 and J is TRBJ1-4, with 8 bases identical to TRBD1. CDR3 length: 15 amino acids. The germline CDR1 and CDR2 sequences are LNHDA and SQIVND (reference sequence). Trimming at V came to 5 bases and at J to 7 bases, leaving 9 bases not matched to a gene.

The chain combines TRBV4-2 with TRBJ1-2; D is unresolved. V was cut by 0 bases and J by 7 bases, with 9 bases left in between. Germline loops: CDR1 LGHNA, CDR2 YNFKEQ. The length of the CDR3 is 13 residues. The CDR3 nucleotides are TGTGCCAGCAGCCAAGATCTTTCCCGTGGCTACACCTTC. Translated: CASSQDLSRGYTF.

J is TRBJ1-5 and V is TRBV6-6; unclear D gene. This CDR3 contains 14 residues. V lost 2 bases, J lost 7 bases, and 12 bases lay in between. The V gene's germline CDR1 is MNHNY and CDR2 SVGAGI (reference sequence). The CDR3 DNA is TGTGCCAGCAGTTACCCCGAGGAGGAACAGCCCCAGCATTTT. Translating gives CASSYPEEEQPQHF.

The gene calls are TRBV10-3 and TRBJ2-3, with 8 bases identical to TRBD1. V trimming: 3 bases; J trimming: 3 bases; junction bases outside the gene matches: 11. From germline, CDR1 is ENHRY and CDR2 SYGVKD. CDR3 size: 17 residues. The chain's CDR3 is CAISERIGQGRTDTQYF. CDR3 DNA: TGTGCCATCAGTGAAAGAATCGGACAGGGAAGGACAGATACGCAGTATTTT.

A single count supports this clone. The chain couples TRBV6-6 to TRBJ1-6; D unclear. CDR1 MNHNY and CDR2 SVGAGI come from the germline V gene (reference sequence). The CDR3 is 16 residues long. V lost 4 bases and J 0 bases, leaving 10 bases between the germline ends. The CDR3 protein is CASSSVRSSYNSPLHF. DNA of the CDR3: TGTGCCAGCAGTTCAGTGCGGAGCTCCTATAATTCACCCCTCCACTTT.

V gene TRBV4-2 combines with J gene TRBJ1-3, with a tentative D call TRBD1 (6 bases). The CDR3 is made up of 15 amino acids. The V end lost 0 bases, the J end lost 4 bases, and 10 bases lay between the germline ends. The germline CDR1 and CDR2 sequences are LGHNA and YNFKEQ. CDR3 sequence reads: CASSQDWGGGNTIYF. CDR3 nucleotide sequence: TGTGCCAGCAGCCAAGATTGGGGGGGCGGAAACACCATATATTTT.

The CDR3 protein is CASRVTTSYTGELFF. The CDR3 DNA reads as TGTGCCAGCAGGGTCACGACTAGTTATACCGGGGAGCTGTTTTTT. The chain is built from TRBV2 and TRBJ2-2; D possibly corresponds to TRBD2 (6 bases). The CDR3 extends over 15 amino acids. Germline values: CDR1 SNHLY, CDR2 FYNNEI. Trimming shortened V by 6 bases and J by 5 bases, and 16 bases separated the two germline ends.

The chain links TRBV9 to TRBJ2-1; 10 nucleotides agree with TRBD2. This CDR3 has 15 residues. The germline gives CDR1 SGDLS, CDR2 YYNGEE. Trimming took 3 bases from V and 2 from J; bases not matched to a gene: 2. The DNA for the CDR3 is TGTGCCAGCAGCGGAGGACTAGCGGCCTACAATGAGCAGTTCTTC. It yields the protein CASSGGLAAYNEQFF.